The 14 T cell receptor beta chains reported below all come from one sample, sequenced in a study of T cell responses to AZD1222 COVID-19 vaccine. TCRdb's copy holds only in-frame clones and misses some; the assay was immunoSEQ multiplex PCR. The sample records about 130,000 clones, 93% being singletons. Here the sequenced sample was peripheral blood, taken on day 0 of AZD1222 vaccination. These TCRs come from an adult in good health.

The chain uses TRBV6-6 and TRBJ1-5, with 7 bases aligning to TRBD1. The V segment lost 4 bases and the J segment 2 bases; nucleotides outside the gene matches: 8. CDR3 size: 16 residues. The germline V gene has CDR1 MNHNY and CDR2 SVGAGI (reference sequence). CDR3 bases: TGTGCCAGCAGTTTTCCCGACAGGGTGGGCAATCAGCCCCAGCATTTT. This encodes CASSFPDRVGNQPQHF.

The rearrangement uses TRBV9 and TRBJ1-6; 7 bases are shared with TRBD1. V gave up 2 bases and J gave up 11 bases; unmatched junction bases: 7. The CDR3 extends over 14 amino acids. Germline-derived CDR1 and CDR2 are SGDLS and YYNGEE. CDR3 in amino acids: CASSVQGGRTPLHF. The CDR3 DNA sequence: TGTGCCAGCAGCGTCCAGGGGGGAAGGACACCCCTCCACTTT.

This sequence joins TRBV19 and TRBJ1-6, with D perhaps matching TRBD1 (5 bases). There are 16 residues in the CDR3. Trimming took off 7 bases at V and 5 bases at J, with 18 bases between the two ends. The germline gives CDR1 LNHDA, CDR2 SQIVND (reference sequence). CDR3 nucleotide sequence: TGTGCCAGTACCACCTGGCCGGGACGGGATAATTCACCCCTCCACTTT. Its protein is CASTTWPGRDNSPLHF.

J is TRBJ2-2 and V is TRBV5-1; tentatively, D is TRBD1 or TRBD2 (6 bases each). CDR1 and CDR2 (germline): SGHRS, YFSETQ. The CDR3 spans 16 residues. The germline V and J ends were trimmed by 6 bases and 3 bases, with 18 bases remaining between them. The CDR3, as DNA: TGCGCCAGCAACCTACAGGGTTGGGGGGACACCGGGGAGCTGTTTTTT. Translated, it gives CASNLQGWGDTGELFF.

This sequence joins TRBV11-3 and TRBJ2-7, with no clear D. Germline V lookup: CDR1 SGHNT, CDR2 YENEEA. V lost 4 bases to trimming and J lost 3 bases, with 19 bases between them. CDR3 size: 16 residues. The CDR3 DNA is TGTGCCAGCAGCTCAAGAGAGATGACCCAAATCTACGAGCAGTACTTC. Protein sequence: CASSSREMTQIYEQYF.

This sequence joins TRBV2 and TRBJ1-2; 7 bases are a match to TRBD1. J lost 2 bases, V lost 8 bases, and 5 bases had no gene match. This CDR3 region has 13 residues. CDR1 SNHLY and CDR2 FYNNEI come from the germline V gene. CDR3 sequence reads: CASGRGQNYGYTF. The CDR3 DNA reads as TGTGCCAGCGGCCGGGGACAGAACTATGGCTACACCTTC.

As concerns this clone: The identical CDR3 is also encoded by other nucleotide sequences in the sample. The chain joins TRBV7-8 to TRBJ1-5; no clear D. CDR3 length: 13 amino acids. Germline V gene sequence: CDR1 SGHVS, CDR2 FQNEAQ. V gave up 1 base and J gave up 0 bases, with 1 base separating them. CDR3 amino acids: CASSLDSNQPQHF. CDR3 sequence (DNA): TGTGCCAGCAGCTTAGATAGCAATCAGCCCCAGCATTTT.

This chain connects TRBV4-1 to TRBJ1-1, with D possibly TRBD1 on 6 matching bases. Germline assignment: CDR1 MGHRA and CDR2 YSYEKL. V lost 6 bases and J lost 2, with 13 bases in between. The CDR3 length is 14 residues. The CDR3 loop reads CASRGHLKNTEAFF. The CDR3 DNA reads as TGCGCCAGCAGGGGACACCTAAAAAACACTGAAGCTTTCTTT.

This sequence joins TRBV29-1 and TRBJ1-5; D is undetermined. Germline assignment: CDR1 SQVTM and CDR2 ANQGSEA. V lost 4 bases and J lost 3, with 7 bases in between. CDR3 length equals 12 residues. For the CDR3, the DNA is TGCAGCGTTGCAGGATTCAATCAGCCCCAGCATTTT. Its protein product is CSVAGFNQPQHF.

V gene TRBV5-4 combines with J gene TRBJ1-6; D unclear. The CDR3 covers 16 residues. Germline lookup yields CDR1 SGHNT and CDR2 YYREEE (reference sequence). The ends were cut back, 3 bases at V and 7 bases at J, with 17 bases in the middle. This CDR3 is CASSYDNFLSNSPLHF. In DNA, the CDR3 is TGTGCCAGCAGCTACGACAATTTCTTGAGCAATTCACCCCTCCACTTT.

This chain's CDR3 is CASSQDWGRGSSYNEQFF. The CDR3 DNA sequence: TGCGCCAGCAGCCAAGATTGGGGGCGGGGGAGCTCCTACAATGAGCAGTTCTTC. This chain connects TRBV4-1 to TRBJ2-1, with a tentative D call TRBD2 (7 bases). The CDR3 runs 18 residues. V was pared by 0 bases and J by 0 bases, with 15 bases between. Germline-derived CDR1 and CDR2 are MGHRA and YSYEKL.

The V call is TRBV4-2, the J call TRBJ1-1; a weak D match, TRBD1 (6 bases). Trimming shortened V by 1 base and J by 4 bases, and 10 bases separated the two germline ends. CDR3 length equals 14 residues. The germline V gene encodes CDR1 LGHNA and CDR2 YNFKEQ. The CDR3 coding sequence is TGTGCCAGCAGCCAAGCAGGGGTCGGCACTGAAGCTTTCTTT. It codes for CASSQAGVGTEAFF.

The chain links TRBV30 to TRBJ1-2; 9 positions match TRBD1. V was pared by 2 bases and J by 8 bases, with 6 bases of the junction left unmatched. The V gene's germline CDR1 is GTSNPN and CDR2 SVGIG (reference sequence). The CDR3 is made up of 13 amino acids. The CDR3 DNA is TGTGCCTGGAGTTCGGACAGGGGCGGAGGCTACACCTTC. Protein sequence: CAWSSDRGGGYTF. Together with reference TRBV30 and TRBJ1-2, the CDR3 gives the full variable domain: SQTIHQWPATLVQPVGSPLSLECTVEGTSNPNLYWYRQAAGRGLQLLFYSVGIGQISSEVPQNLSASRPQDRQFILSSKKLLLSDSGFYLCAWSSDRGGGYTFGSGTRLTVV.

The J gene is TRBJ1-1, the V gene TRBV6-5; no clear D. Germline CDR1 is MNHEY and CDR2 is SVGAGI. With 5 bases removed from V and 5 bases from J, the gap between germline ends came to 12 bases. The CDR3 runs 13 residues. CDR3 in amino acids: CASSPQVGTEAFF. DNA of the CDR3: TGTGCCAGCAGTCCCCAAGTGGGAACTGAAGCTTTCTTT.